The next 23 T cell receptor beta chains were all read from a single sample in a study of CD8 T cells in Susac syndrome. RNA was extracted with the RNeasy kit, and a quantity of roughly 0.5 to 1 ug was reverse transcribed using random hexamers. Via MiXCR, TCRdb re-called the immunoSEQ multiplex PCR reads, giving one row per CDR3 protein. The repertoire includes some 150,000 distinct CDR3 sequences, 94% of them detected once, and about 0.25% sits in the top ten. The sequenced material came from CD8+ T cells from PBMCs. All receptors come from a human donor in good health.

The chain has TRBV4-1 and TRBJ1-5; 8 positions agree with TRBD1. The CDR3 contains 15 residues. The germline gives CDR1 MGHRA, CDR2 YSYEKL. V shed 1 base and J 7 bases; nucleotides not matched to a gene: 6. CDR3 loop: CASSQVGTGPQPQHF. The CDR3 DNA follows: TGCGCCAGCAGCCAAGTCGGGACAGGTCCCCAGCCCCAGCATTTT.

This chain connects TRBV29-1 to TRBJ2-1, with 11 bases identical to TRBD2. Germline-derived CDR1 and CDR2 are SQVTM and ANQGSEA. CDR3 length: 13 amino acids. After removal of 6 bases from V and 4 bases from J, the junction contained 2 bases not matched to a gene. CDR3 sequence: CSVTSGRYNEQFF. DNA of the CDR3: TGCAGCGTCACTAGCGGGAGATACAATGAGCAGTTCTTC.

The V call is TRBV27, the J call TRBJ2-7, with TRBD1 matching 9 bases. V trimming: 5 bases; J trimming: 3 bases; junction bases outside the gene matches: 11. The CDR3 has 16 residues. Germline lookup yields CDR1 MNHEY and CDR2 SMNVEV (reference sequence). DNA for the CDR3: TGTGCCAGCAGTCCTTATAGGGGACAGGGCGACTACGAGCAGTACTTC. Encoded protein: CASSPYRGQGDYEQYF.

This chain joins TRBV27 and TRBJ2-5; 10 nucleotides line up with TRBD2. The V segment lost 3 bases and the J segment 2 bases; nucleotides outside the gene matches: 3. The CDR3 contains 15 residues. Germline V lookup: CDR1 MNHEY, CDR2 SMNVEV (reference sequence). CDR3 amino acids: CASSFGLAAQETQYF. In nucleotides, the CDR3 is TGTGCCAGCAGTTTCGGACTAGCGGCACAAGAGACCCAGTACTTC.

The rearrangement links TRBV23-1 to TRBJ1-3; D unclear. TRBV23-1 falls under the ORF class, with uncertain function. There are 16 residues in the CDR3. Trimming left V 0 bases short and J 0 bases short, with 9 bases between. CDR3 nucleotide sequence: TGCGCCAGCAGTCAATCTCCAGGCCCCTCTGGAAACACCATATATTTT. Residues: CASSQSPGPSGNTIYF.

The rearrangement links TRBV28 to TRBJ1-5; D ambiguous. The germline V and J ends were trimmed by 7 bases and 7 bases, with 11 bases remaining between them. The germline V gene has CDR1 MDHEN and CDR2 SYDVKM. The CDR3 is made up of 12 amino acids. CDR3 protein: CASMRPPQPQHF. CDR3 in DNA: TGTGCCAGCATGAGACCCCCCCAGCCCCAGCATTTT.

This rearrangement joins TRBV24-1 to TRBJ1-5; D is unresolved. Germline lookup yields CDR1 KGHDR and CDR2 SFDVKD. The CDR3 length is 14 residues. V was pared by 5 bases and J by 0 bases, with 7 bases between. Written as DNA, the CDR3 is TGTGCCACCAGTGTTTGGGATAGCAATCAGCCCCAGCATTTT. It encodes CATSVWDSNQPQHF.

The chain has TRBV20-1 and TRBJ2-1; D is unclear. V was cut by 3 bases and J by 5 bases, with 14 bases left in between. There are 14 residues in the CDR3. From germline, CDR1 is DFQATT and CDR2 SNEGSKA (reference sequence). The CDR3 nucleotides read TGCAGTGCTAGCAAGGCTTTCCCCCACAATGAGCAGTTCTTC. Its protein is CSASKAFPHNEQFF.

The rearrangement uses TRBV19 and TRBJ1-5, with 8 bases that match TRBD1. The germline V gene encodes CDR1 LNHDA and CDR2 SQIVND (reference sequence). The CDR3 is 14 residues long. The J segment lost 0 bases and the V segment lost 9 bases, leaving 4 bases of the junction unmatched. CDR3 sequence (DNA): TGTGCCAGCAGGGGGCCTTATAGCAATCAGCCCCAGCATTTT. Translation: CASRGPYSNQPQHF.

The chain links TRBV28 to TRBJ2-3, with 8 positions matching TRBD2. There are 17 residues in the CDR3. V dropped 6 bases and J dropped 0; count of bases not matched to a gene: 11. Germline V gives CDR1 MDHEN, CDR2 SYDVKM. The CDR3 region has the DNA TGTGCCAGCAGGCTGACGGGACTAGGGACTAGCACAGATACGCAGTATTTT. Translated: CASRLTGLGTSTDTQYF.

The genes are TRBV27 and TRBJ1-5; 12 bases align to TRBD1. CDR1 and CDR2 from the germline V gene are MNHEY and SMNVEV (reference sequence). The junction had 5 bases not matched to a gene; V was cut back by 8 bases and J by 9 bases. This CDR3 is 13 amino acids long. This CDR3 is CASAGTGGMPQHF. The CDR3 DNA follows: TGTGCCAGCGCCGGGACAGGGGGCATGCCCCAGCATTTT.

J is TRBJ2-7 and V is TRBV11-3; tentative D call: TRBD1 (5 bases). The V end was cut by 0 bases, the J end by 2 bases, with 11 bases between. Germline V gene data show CDR1 as SGHNT and CDR2 as YENEEA. CDR3 length equals 15 residues. In DNA form, the CDR3 reads TGTGCCAGCAGCTTAGATGGTGACAGACCCTACGAGCAGTACTTC. Protein product: CASSLDGDRPYEQYF.

V and J are TRBV20-1 and TRBJ1-4; 9 positions agree with TRBD1. This CDR3 contains 16 residues. V was pared by 7 bases and J by 2 bases, with 11 bases of the junction left unmatched. Germline V CDR1 and CDR2: DFQATT, SNEGSKA (reference sequence). In nucleotides, the CDR3 is TGCAGTGTTTTACAGGGGGCAGGAACGACTAATGAAAAACTGTTTTTT. This encodes CSVLQGAGTTNEKLFF.

This clonotype appeared a single time. J is TRBJ2-7 and V is TRBV7-9; D is perhaps TRBD2 (7 bases). Germline lookup yields CDR1 SEHNR and CDR2 FQNEAQ (reference sequence). V lost 5 bases to trimming and J lost 5 bases, with 16 bases between them. The CDR3 covers 14 residues. CDR3 coding DNA: TGTGCCAGCAGCCCTACTCAGGGGAGGGACGAGCAGTACTTC. Translated: CASSPTQGRDEQYF.

The rearrangement joins TRBV20-1 to TRBJ2-1; maybe TRBD2 (6 bases). The germline CDR1 and CDR2 sequences are DFQATT and SNEGSKA (reference sequence). The CDR3 has 15 amino acids. V lost 7 bases and J lost 9, with 25 bases in between. CDR3 DNA: TGCAGTGATAATCCCTGGGGCCTAGCCGGGGGTGAGCAGTTCTTC. Amino acid sequence: CSDNPWGLAGGEQFF.

This clonotype came up once. This chain uses TRBV28 with TRBJ2-7, with D possibly TRBD2 on 5 matching bases. Germline-derived CDR1 and CDR2 are MDHEN and SYDVKM. The CDR3 spans 15 residues. Between the trimmed V and J ends, which lost 5 bases and 2 bases, there was a span of 16 bases. CDR3 DNA sequence: TGTGCCAGCAGTGTAGGTAGGACTTGGACCTACGAGCAGTACTTC. It is translated as CASSVGRTWTYEQYF.

The chain has TRBV20-1 and TRBJ2-7; 11 bases map to TRBD1. Germline lookup yields CDR1 DFQATT and CDR2 SNEGSKA (reference sequence). There are 15 residues in the CDR3. V lost 3 bases, J lost 2 bases, and 6 bases stayed unmatched. In nucleotides, the CDR3 is TGCAGTGCTAGGTTACCGGGACAGGGGGCCTACGAGCAGTACTTC. Translated, it gives CSARLPGQGAYEQYF.

This sequence joins TRBV15 and TRBJ2-5; D is uncertain. The CDR3 is 15 residues long. The germline CDR1 and CDR2 sequences are LNHNV and YYDKDF (reference sequence). The V end lost 2 bases, the J end lost 5 bases, and 15 bases lay between the germline ends. The CDR3 spells CATSRPRETRETQYF. The DNA of the CDR3 is TGTGCCACCAGCAGACCCCGTGAGACCCGGGAGACCCAGTACTTC.

CDR3 sequence (DNA): TGCAGTGCTAGACAAATCAATTCCTTGGGACTAGCGGGAGAAGAGCAGTTCTTC. Translated: CSARQINSLGLAGEEQFF. This chain uses TRBV20-1 with TRBJ2-1; the match to TRBD2 covers 14 bases. Germline CDR1 is DFQATT and CDR2 is SNEGSKA (reference sequence). This CDR3 has 18 amino acids. The V and J ends lost 2 bases and 10 bases, in that order; junction bases with no gene match: 16.

The chain combines TRBV20-1 with TRBJ1-1, with D unclear. The CDR3 loop spans 12 amino acids. CDR1 is DFQATT and CDR2 is SNEGSKA in the germline V gene (reference sequence). V was shortened by 2 bases and J by 2 bases, with 6 bases between the two germline ends. The CDR3 loop reads CSARKGNTEAFF. The DNA for the CDR3 is TGCAGTGCTAGAAAGGGTAACACTGAAGCTTTCTTT.

The chain combines TRBV4-2 with TRBJ1-1, with unresolved D. The germline V gene has CDR1 LGHNA and CDR2 YNFKEQ. With 0 bases removed from V and 1 base from J, the gap between germline ends came to 15 bases. The CDR3 totals 17 residues. The CDR3 protein is CASSQEVAASGNTEAFF. For the CDR3, the DNA is TGTGCCAGCAGCCAAGAAGTGGCAGCCTCTGGGAACACTGAAGCTTTCTTT.

The V and J genes are TRBV20-1 and TRBJ2-5, with 9 bases lining up with TRBD1. This CDR3 has 16 amino acids. V gave up 0 bases and J gave up 2 bases; unmatched junction bases: 7. The germline V gene encodes CDR1 DFQATT and CDR2 SNEGSKA (reference sequence). CDR3 protein: CSARDRDRGLQETQYF. DNA for the CDR3: TGCAGTGCTAGAGACCGTGACAGGGGGTTACAAGAGACCCAGTACTTC.

This clonotype was found once. This chain joins TRBV5-6 and TRBJ2-1; D tentatively reads TRBD1 or TRBD2 (5 bases each). Trimming took off 7 bases at V and 7 bases at J, with 15 bases between the two ends. Germline V lookup: CDR1 SGHDT, CDR2 YYEEEE. The CDR3 is made up of 13 amino acids. The DNA of the CDR3 is TGTGCCAGCGGGGTGGGGGAGTGGAATGAGCAGTTCTTC. Translation: CASGVGEWNEQFF. Full variable domain (missing parts from reference TRBV5-6 and TRBJ2-1): DAGVTQSPTHLIKTRGQQVTLRCSPKSGHDTVSWYQQALGQGPQFIFQYYEEEERQRGNFPDRFSGHQFPNYSSELNVNALLLGDSALYLCASGVGEWNEQFFGPGTRLTVL.